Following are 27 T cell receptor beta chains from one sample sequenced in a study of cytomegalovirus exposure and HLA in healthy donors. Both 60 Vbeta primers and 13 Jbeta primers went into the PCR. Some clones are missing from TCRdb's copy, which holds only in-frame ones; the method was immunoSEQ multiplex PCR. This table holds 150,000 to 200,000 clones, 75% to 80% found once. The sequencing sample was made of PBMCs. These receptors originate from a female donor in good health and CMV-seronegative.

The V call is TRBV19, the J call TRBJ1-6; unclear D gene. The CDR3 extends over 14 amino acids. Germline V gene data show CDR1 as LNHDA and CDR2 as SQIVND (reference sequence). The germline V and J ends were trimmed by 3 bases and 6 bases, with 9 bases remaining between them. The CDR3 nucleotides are TGTGCCAGTAGTATCCTCTCGGGTAATTCACCCCTCCACTTT. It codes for CASSILSGNSPLHF.

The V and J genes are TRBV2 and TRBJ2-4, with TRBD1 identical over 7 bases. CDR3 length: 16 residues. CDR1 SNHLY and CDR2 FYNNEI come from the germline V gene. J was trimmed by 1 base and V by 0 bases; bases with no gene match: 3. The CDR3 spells CASSEARGRAKNIQYF. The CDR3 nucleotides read TGTGCCAGCAGTGAAGCGAGGGGGCGGGCCAAAAACATTCAGTACTTC.

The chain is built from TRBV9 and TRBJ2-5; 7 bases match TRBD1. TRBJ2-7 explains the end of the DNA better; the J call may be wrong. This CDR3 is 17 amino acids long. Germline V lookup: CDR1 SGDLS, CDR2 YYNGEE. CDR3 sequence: CASSVARQGVPTYEQYF. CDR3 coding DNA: TGTGCCAGCAGCGTAGCTCGGCAGGGGGTCCCTACTTACGAGCAGTACTTC.

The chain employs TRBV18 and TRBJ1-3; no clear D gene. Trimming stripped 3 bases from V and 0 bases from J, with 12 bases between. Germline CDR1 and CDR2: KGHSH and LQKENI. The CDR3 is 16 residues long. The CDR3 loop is CASSPEQSSSGNTIYF. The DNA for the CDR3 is TGTGCCAGCTCACCTGAGCAATCCTCCTCTGGAAACACCATATATTTT.

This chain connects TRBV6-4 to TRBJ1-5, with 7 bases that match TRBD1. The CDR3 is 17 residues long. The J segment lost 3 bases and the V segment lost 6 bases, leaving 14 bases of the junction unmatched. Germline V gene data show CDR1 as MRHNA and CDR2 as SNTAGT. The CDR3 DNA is TGTGCCAGCAGGACCCTCTCAGGGACAGCCCACAATCAGCCCCAGCATTTT. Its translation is CASRTLSGTAHNQPQHF.

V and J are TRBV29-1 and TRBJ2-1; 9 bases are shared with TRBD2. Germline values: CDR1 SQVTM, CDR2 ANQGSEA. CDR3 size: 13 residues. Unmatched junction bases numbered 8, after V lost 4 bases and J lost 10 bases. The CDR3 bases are TGCAGCGTTGTTAGCGGGAGCATACGGGAGCAGTTCTTC. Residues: CSVVSGSIREQFF.

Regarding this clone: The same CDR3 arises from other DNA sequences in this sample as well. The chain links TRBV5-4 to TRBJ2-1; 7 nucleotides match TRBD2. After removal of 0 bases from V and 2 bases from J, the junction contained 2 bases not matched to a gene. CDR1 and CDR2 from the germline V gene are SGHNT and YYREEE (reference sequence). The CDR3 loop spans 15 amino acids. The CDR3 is CASSLGEGPYNEQFF. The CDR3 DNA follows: TGTGCCAGCAGCTTGGGGGAGGGCCCCTACAATGAGCAGTTCTTC.

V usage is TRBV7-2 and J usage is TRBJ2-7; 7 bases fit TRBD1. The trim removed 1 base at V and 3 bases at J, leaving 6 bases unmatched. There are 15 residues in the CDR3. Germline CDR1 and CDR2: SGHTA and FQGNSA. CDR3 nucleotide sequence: TGTGCCAGCAGCTTAGAACAGGGGAAAATCTACGAGCAGTACTTC. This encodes CASSLEQGKIYEQYF.

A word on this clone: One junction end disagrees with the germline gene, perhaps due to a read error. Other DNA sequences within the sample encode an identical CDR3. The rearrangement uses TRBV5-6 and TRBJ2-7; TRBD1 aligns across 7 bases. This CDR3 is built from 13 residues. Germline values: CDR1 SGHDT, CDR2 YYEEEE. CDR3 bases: TGTGCCAGCAGACCCACAGGGGTCTACGAGCAGTACTTT. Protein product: CASRPTGVYEQYF.

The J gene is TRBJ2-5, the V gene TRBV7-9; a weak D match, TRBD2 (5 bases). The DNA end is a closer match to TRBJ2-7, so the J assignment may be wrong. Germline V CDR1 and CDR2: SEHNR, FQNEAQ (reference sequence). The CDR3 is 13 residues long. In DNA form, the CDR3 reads TGTGCCAGCAGCCTTTCCGGGGTCTACGAGCAGTACTTC. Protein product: CASSLSGVYEQYF.

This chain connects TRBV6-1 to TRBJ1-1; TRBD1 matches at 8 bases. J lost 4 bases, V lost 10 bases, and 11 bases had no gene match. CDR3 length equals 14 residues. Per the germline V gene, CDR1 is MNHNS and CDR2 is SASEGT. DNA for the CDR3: TGTGCCAAACCACAGGGGGGGCGACTCACTGAAGCTTTCTTT. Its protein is CAKPQGGRLTEAFF.

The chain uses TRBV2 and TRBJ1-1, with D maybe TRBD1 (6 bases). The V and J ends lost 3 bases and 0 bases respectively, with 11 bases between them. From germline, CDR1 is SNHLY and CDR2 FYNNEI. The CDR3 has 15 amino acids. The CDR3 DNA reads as TGTGCCAGCAGTGAGACAGGTATTATGAACACTGAAGCTTTCTTT. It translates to CASSETGIMNTEAFF.

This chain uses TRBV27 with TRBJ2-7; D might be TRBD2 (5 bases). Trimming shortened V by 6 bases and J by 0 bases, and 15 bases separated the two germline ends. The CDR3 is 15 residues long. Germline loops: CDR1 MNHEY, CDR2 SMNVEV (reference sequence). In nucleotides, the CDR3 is TGTGCCAGCAGGACAAATAGCGACCCCTCCTACGAGCAGTACTTC. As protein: CASRTNSDPSYEQYF.

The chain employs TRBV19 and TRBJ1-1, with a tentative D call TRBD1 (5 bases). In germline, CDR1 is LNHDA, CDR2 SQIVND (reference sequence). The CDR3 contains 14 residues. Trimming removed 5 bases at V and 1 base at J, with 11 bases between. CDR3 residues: CASSADRSNTEAFF. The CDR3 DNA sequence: TGTGCCAGTAGTGCAGACAGATCGAACACTGAAGCTTTCTTT.

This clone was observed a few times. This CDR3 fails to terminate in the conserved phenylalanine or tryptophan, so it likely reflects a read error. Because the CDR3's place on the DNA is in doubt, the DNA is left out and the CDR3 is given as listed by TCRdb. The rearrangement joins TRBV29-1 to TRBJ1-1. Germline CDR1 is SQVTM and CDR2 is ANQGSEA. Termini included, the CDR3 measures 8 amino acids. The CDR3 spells CSVTRGSI.

CDR3: CAWSGFQGAAYEAFF. CDR3 sequence (DNA): TGTGCCTGGAGCGGATTTCAGGGGGCCGCTTATGAAGCTTTCTTT. This sequence joins TRBV30 and TRBJ1-1; TRBD1 matches at 8 bases. Germline V gives CDR1 GTSNPN, CDR2 SVGIG (reference sequence). The trim removed 3 bases at V and 7 bases at J, leaving 13 bases unmatched. The CDR3 sequence is 15 residues long.

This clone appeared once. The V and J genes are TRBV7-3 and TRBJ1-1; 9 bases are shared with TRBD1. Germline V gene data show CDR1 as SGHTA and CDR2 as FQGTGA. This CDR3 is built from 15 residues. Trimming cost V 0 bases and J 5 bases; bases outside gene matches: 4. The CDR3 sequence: CASSLTPGTGTEAFF. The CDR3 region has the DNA TGTGCCAGCAGCTTAACCCCGGGGACAGGGACTGAAGCTTTCTTT.

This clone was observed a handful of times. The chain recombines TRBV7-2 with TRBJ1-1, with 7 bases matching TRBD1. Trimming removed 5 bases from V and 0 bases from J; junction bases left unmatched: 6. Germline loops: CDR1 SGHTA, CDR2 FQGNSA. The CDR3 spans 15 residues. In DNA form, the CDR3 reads TGTGCCAGCAGCCGGGACAGAGCTATGAACACTGAAGCTTTCTTT. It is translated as CASSRDRAMNTEAFF.

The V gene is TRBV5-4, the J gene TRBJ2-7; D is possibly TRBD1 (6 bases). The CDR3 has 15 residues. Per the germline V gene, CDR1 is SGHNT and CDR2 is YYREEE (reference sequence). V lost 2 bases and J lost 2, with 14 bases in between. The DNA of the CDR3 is TGTGCCAGCAGCTTCCCTGCAGGGGAAACCTACGAGCAGTACTTC. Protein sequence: CASSFPAGETYEQYF.

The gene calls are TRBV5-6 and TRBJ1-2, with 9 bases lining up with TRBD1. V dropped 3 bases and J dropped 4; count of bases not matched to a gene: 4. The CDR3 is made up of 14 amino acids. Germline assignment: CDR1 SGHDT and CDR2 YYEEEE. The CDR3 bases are TGTGCCAGCAGCTCTGGGACAGGGCGCTATGGCTACACCTTC. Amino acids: CASSSGTGRYGYTF.

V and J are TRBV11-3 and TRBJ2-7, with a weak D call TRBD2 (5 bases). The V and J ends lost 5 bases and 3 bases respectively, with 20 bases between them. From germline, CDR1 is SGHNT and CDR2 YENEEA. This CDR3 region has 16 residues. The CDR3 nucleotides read TGTGCCAGCAGCCCAAGACCCGGGGTTAGGTTCTACGAGCAGTACTTC. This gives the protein CASSPRPGVRFYEQYF.

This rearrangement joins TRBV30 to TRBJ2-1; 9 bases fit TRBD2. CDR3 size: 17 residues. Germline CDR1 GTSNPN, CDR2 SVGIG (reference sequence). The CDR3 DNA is TGTGCGGAGGGCAGGGGTAGCGGGAGTTCAGCCTACAATGAGCAGTTCTTC. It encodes CAEGRGSGSSAYNEQFF.

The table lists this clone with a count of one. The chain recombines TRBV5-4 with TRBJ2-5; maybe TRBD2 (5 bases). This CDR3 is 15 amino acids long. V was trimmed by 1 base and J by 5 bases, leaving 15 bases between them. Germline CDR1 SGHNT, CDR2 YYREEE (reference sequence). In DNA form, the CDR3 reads TGTGCCAGCAGCTTGCGAAGGGAGCGAGGGGAGACCCAGTACTTC. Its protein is CASSLRRERGETQYF.

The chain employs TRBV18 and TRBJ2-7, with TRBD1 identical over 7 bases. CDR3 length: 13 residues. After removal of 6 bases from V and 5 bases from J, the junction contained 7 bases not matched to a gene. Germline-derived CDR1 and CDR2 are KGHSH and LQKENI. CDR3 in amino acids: CASSYSGTDEQYF. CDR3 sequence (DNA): TGTGCCAGCTCCTACTCCGGGACAGACGAGCAGTACTTC.

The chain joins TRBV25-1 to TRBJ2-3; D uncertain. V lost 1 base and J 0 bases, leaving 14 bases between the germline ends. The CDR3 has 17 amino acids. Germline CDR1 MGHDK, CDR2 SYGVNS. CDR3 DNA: TGTGCCAGCAGTGAATGGATCGCAGGCCGGAGCACAGATACGCAGTATTTT. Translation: CASSEWIAGRSTDTQYF.

CDR3 coding DNA: TGTGCCAGCCGGGGGGGTCTGAAGAACGAAAAACTGTTTTTT. The encoded protein is CASRGGLKNEKLFF. The chain employs TRBV6-5 and TRBJ1-4; TRBD1 might be the D (5 bases). V was clipped by 8 bases and J by 8 bases, with 18 bases between them. Germline V gives CDR1 MNHEY, CDR2 SVGAGI. CDR3 length: 14 residues.

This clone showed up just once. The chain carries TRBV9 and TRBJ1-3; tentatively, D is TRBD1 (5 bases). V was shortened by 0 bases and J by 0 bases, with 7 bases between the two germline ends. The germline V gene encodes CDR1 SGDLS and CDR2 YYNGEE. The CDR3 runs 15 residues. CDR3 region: CASSVGGDSGNTIYF. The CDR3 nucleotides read TGTGCCAGCAGCGTAGGGGGGGACTCTGGAAACACCATATATTTT.